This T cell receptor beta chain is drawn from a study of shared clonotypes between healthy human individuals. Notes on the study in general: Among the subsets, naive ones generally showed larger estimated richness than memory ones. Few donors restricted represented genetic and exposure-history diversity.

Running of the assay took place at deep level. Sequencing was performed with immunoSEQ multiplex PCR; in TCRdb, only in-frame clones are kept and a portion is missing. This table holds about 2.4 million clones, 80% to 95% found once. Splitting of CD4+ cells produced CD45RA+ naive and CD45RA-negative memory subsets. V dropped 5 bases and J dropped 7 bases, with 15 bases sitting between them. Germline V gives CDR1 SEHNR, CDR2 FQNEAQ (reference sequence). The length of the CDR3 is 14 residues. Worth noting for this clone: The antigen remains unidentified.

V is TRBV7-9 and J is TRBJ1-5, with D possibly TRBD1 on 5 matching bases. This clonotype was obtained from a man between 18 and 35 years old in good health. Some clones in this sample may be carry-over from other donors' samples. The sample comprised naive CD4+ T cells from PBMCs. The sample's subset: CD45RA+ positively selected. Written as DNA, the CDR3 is TGTGCCAGCAGCCAGCAGGGTGTGGGACAGCCCCAGCATTTT. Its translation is CASSQQGVGQPQHF.